One sample yielded the 18 T cell receptor beta chains listed below, sequenced in a study of control samples from healthy donors and cancer patients (TCRdb year 2020). Receptor libraries were prepared by the immunoSEQ multiplex PCR assay. Imported from immuneACCESS, the table was reduced by TCRdb to in-frame sequences with V and J called. These copies leave out some clones; in studies compared against another copy, an unresolved V gene accounts for under half, and the cause of the remainder is not known. The sample yields 65,000 to 100,000 clones; around 87% were counted once. Roughly a fifth of the sample is held by the ten biggest clonotypes. The sequenced material came from blood. The origin of the receptors is a man in his forties or fifties in good health.

This chain joins TRBV3-1 (or the pseudogene TRBV3-2) and TRBJ2-5; D is perhaps TRBD1 (6 bases). Trimming pared 4 bases from V and 9 bases from J, leaving 15 bases between. Germline V gene lookup returns CDR1 LGHDT and CDR2 YNNKEL (reference sequence). This CDR3 spans 13 amino acids. The CDR3 DNA reads as TGTGCCAGCAGCCTTAGGACAGTAGGGGCCCAGTACTTC. This encodes CASSLRTVGAQYF.

The V gene is TRBV30, the J gene TRBJ2-3; TRBD1 aligns across 7 bases. The CDR3 covers 17 residues. The germline V gene encodes CDR1 GTSNPN and CDR2 SVGIG (reference sequence). Trimming at V came to 2 bases and at J to 1 base, leaving 12 bases not matched to a gene. The CDR3 DNA follows: TGTGCCTGGAGTCCATCGATGGGACAGTCTCGCACAGATACGCAGTATTTT. Translated, it gives CAWSPSMGQSRTDTQYF.

The V call is TRBV3-1 (or the pseudogene TRBV3-2), the J call TRBJ2-2; 8 bases are a match to TRBD2. V lost 5 bases and J lost 5; bases outside the gene matches: 7. The germline CDR1 and CDR2 sequences are LGHDT and YNNKEL (reference sequence). The CDR3 covers 15 residues. The CDR3 sequence: CASSFGGARTGELFF. CDR3 sequence (DNA): TGTGCCAGCAGCTTCGGGGGGGCGAGGACCGGGGAGCTGTTTTTT.

The chain couples TRBV19 to TRBJ2-4, with 7 bases that match TRBD1. CDR3 length equals 14 residues. Unmatched junction bases numbered 11, after V lost 5 bases and J lost 10 bases. Germline V CDR1 and CDR2: LNHDA, SQIVND (reference sequence). Here the CDR3 reads CASSFQETGQIQYF. The CDR3 nucleotides are TGTGCCAGTAGTTTCCAAGAGACAGGGCAAATTCAGTACTTC.

The rearrangement joins TRBV27 to TRBJ2-5; D gene ambiguous. Trimming shortened V by 5 bases and J by 5 bases, and 6 bases separated the two germline ends. The germline CDR1 and CDR2 sequences are MNHEY and SMNVEV (reference sequence). This CDR3 is built from 11 residues. The CDR3 spells CASSPRETQYF. In DNA form, the CDR3 reads TGTGCCAGCAGTCCCCGGGAGACCCAGTACTTC.

This rearrangement joins TRBV3-1 (or the pseudogene TRBV3-2) to TRBJ1-5; D may be TRBD1 (5 bases). This CDR3 has 14 residues. Trimming removed 1 base at V and 6 bases at J, with 10 bases between. Per the germline V gene, CDR1 is LGHDT and CDR2 is YNNKEL (reference sequence). CDR3 in DNA: TGTGCCAGCAGCCAAGCAGGGTTGGGTCAGCCCCAGCATTTT. Translation gives CASSQAGLGQPQHF.

CDR3 amino acids: CASSLSPSGSRVDTQYF. The CDR3 nucleotides are TGTGCCAGCAGCTTAAGTCCTAGCGGGAGTCGTGTAGATACGCAGTATTTT. The chain has TRBV7-6 and TRBJ2-3; 10 bases match TRBD2. There are 17 residues in the CDR3. V was pared by 2 bases and J by 5 bases, with 10 bases of the junction left unmatched. Germline V gene sequence: CDR1 SGHVS, CDR2 FNYEAQ.

The V call is TRBV10-3, the J call TRBJ2-5, with 9 bases aligning to TRBD1. CDR3 length: 15 amino acids. In germline, CDR1 is ENHRY, CDR2 SYGVKD. Trimming took 7 bases from V and 5 from J; bases not matched to a gene: 11. The CDR3 region is CAINQPGQGRETQYF. In DNA form, the CDR3 reads TGTGCCATCAATCAACCGGGACAGGGTAGGGAGACCCAGTACTTC.

On this clone itself: The junction does not match germline at one end; this may be a read error. The chain recombines TRBV9 with TRBJ2-3, with 7 bases matching TRBD2. The CDR3 is made up of 14 amino acids. Germline V gene sequence: CDR1 SGDLS, CDR2 YYNGEE. The CDR3 coding sequence is TGTGCCAGCAGCGTCGGCGGGAGCATAGATACGCAGTATTTT. This codes for CASSVGGSIDTQYF.

The CDR3 bases are TGTGCCAGCAGCGTAATAGCGGGAGGCCAAGAGACCCAGTACTTC. Residues: CASSVIAGGQETQYF. The chain uses TRBV9 and TRBJ2-5; TRBD2 agrees at 10 bases. CDR3 size: 15 residues. V shed 1 base and J 1 base; nucleotides not matched to a gene: 1. Germline CDR1 SGDLS, CDR2 YYNGEE.

A few counts support this clone. This chain links TRBV6-6 with TRBJ1-3, with D possibly being TRBD1 (6 bases). The V gene's germline CDR1 is MNHNY and CDR2 SVGAGI (reference sequence). V was shortened by 5 bases and J by 0 bases, with 14 bases between the two germline ends. The CDR3 runs 16 residues. The CDR3 nucleotides read TGTGCCAGCAGTAAGCCAGGGACACACTCTGGAAACACCATATATTTT. Translating it yields CASSKPGTHSGNTIYF.

This clone has only a few counts. This specimen includes other DNA sequences encoding the same CDR3. The chain uses TRBV12-3 or TRBV12-4 and TRBJ1-2; no clear D. Trimming took off 5 bases at V and 4 bases at J, with 11 bases between the two ends. The CDR3 is 13 amino acids. This chain's CDR3 is CASSLQDSYGYTF. The CDR3, as DNA: TGTGCCAGCAGTCTTCAGGATAGCTATGGCTACACCTTC.

The V and J genes are TRBV6-5 and TRBJ1-5, with 8 bases fitting TRBD1. From germline, CDR1 is MNHEY and CDR2 SVGAGI. V shed 6 bases, J shed 7 bases, and the junction held 11 bases outside the gene matches. The CDR3 has 15 residues. In nucleotides, the CDR3 is TGTGCCAGCAGGCTGGGGGCAGGGGGCGGGCAGCCCCAGCATTTT. Translating it yields CASRLGAGGGQPQHF.

The V call is TRBV7-2, the J call TRBJ1-2; possible D gene TRBD1, 5 bases. The CDR3 runs to 16 residues. Trimming took 4 bases from V and 2 from J, leaving 17 bases between them. Germline assignment: CDR1 SGHTA and CDR2 FQGNSA. In DNA form, the CDR3 reads TGTGCCAGCAGCTCCCTATTGGGCAGGGAGAACTATGGCTACACCTTC. This encodes CASSSLLGRENYGYTF.

This clone was counted once. The rearrangement uses TRBV2 and TRBJ1-1; possibly TRBD1 for D (5 bases). The length of the CDR3 is 14 residues. Trimming stripped 5 bases from V and 3 bases from J, with 13 bases between. Germline CDR1 is SNHLY and CDR2 is FYNNEI. Written as DNA, the CDR3 is TGTGCCAGCAGTATACAGGTACCTTACACTGAAGCTTTCTTT. It translates to CASSIQVPYTEAFF. The complete variable domain, with remaining parts taken from reference TRBV2 and TRBJ1-1, reads EPEVTQTPSHQVTQMGQEVILRCVPISNHLYFYWYRQILGQKVEFLVSFYNNEISEKSEIFDDQFSVERPDGSNFTLKIRSTKLEDSAMYFCASSIQVPYTEAFFGQGTRLTVV.

The genes are TRBV5-8 and TRBJ1-1; 11 nucleotides line up with TRBD1. There are 14 residues in the CDR3. J lost 5 bases, V lost 4 bases, and 4 bases had no gene match. The germline V gene encodes CDR1 SGHTS and CDR2 YDEGEE. DNA of the CDR3: TGTGCCAGCAGCGTGGACAGGGGGCATACTGAAGCTTTCTTT. This sequence encodes CASSVDRGHTEAFF.

The CDR3 region is CAWSVWPNNEQFF. The CDR3 nucleotides read TGTGCCTGGAGTGTATGGCCCAACAATGAGCAGTTCTTC. V is TRBV30 and J is TRBJ2-1, with D unclear. Germline V lookup: CDR1 GTSNPN, CDR2 SVGIG (reference sequence). The V end lost 0 bases, the J end lost 5 bases, and 8 bases lay between the germline ends. The CDR3 runs to 13 residues.

This clone was recorded only once. The chain couples TRBV29-1 to TRBJ1-4; 7 nucleotides match TRBD1. Germline trimming cut 6 bases from V and 7 bases from J; bases unmatched to any gene: 11. The CDR3 runs to 14 residues. Germline V gene data show CDR1 as SQVTM and CDR2 as ANQGSEA. CDR3 nucleotide sequence: TGCAGCGTACAATACAGGGGAGAGTTTGAAAAACTGTTTTTT. Encoded protein: CSVQYRGEFEKLFF.